The TCR beta chain described here comes from a study of human T cells and chemical hapten exposure. This clonotype came up many times. Trimming took 5 bases from V and 11 from J, leaving 19 bases between them. CDR1 LNHDA and CDR2 SQIVND come from the germline V gene (reference sequence). CDR3 length: 14 amino acids. From whole blood left unfractionated, total RNA was extracted. Library preparation tagged each individual cDNA molecule with a unique molecular identifier. TCRdb reprocessed the reads with MiXCR, giving one entry per CDR3 protein. Here the sample spans around 120,000 distinct CDR3 sequences, about 7.7% being singletons.

The sample taken for sequencing was whole blood. The rearrangement links TRBV19 to TRBJ1-5; weak D call: TRBD1 (5 bases). This receptor was obtained from a human donor in good health. Some clones in this sample may be carry-over from other donors' samples. Here the CDR3 reads CASSGQGPPGAQHF. The CDR3 bases are TGTGCCAGTAGTGGCCAGGGTCCGCCGGGGGCCCAGCATTTT.